Listed below are T cell receptor beta chains from one sample, sequenced in a study of blood T cell repertoires in COVID-19. The table came from immunoSEQ multiplex PCR; TCRdb's copy has only in-frame clones and leaves some out. This sample carries approximately 280,000 clones, roughly nine tenths of them seen once, and the ten largest clones take 6% to 6.5%. The sample taken for sequencing was PBMCs or T cells enriched from blood (not recorded which). These receptors all stem from a woman between 35 and 50 years old who had recovered from COVID-19. Both conserved end residues are trimmed from each CDR3. Rows give clone size only sometimes, using once, few, many, or a class for an expanded clone.

v_call,clone_size,j_call,cdr3_aa
TRBV28,NA,TRBJ1-4,ASSPQGGINEKLF
TRBV9,NA,TRBJ2-2,ASSVGGGPNTGELF
TRBV2,NA,TRBJ2-1,ASSELGTSGTNEQF
TRBV2,NA,TRBJ2-3,ASSVPGADTDTQY
TRBV2,NA,TRBJ2-7,ASSAPGNYEQY
TRBV7-9,NA,TRBJ2-7,ASSGTGRNYEQY
TRBV7-9,few,TRBJ2-2,ASSMPGTSGRTGELF
TRBV5-1,NA,TRBJ2-1,ASSSSGNAYNEQF
TRBV5-1,NA,TRBJ1-4,ASSLGAGTNEKLF
TRBV30,NA,TRBJ1-4,AWSLKGGGTNEKLF
TRBV28,few,TRBJ1-5,ASSFGGRGRPQH
TRBV7-3,once,TRBJ2-1,ASSLRAVSYNEQF
TRBV7-3,NA,TRBJ1-6,ASSPAGGSPLH
TRBV6-5,NA,TRBJ2-5,ASSRQGTPQETQY
TRBV28,NA,TRBJ1-1,ATRGQVGQEAF
TRBV5-6,NA,TRBJ1-2,ASSFWDRVGYT
TRBV7-8,NA,TRBJ1-6,ASRGDTGTRNSPLH